This T cell receptor (beta chain) was identified during a study of blood T cell repertoires in COVID-19. Study summary: Some COVID-19 samples were acute and others convalescent; all came from the United States, Italy and Spain.

Profiled with immunoSEQ multiplex PCR; TCRdb holds only in-frame clones, not every one. The sample carries some 95,000 clones, under 85% recorded once. CDR1 is KGHSH and CDR2 is LQKENI in the germline V gene. The CDR3 sequence is 18 residues long. V trimming: 1 base; J trimming: 5 bases; junction bases outside the gene matches: 8. The receptor's source is a man between 65 and 85 years old with acute or convalescent COVID-19. V and J are TRBV18 and TRBJ1-6; 10 bases are shared with TRBD1. Sequenced material: peripheral blood. CDR3 nucleotides: TGTGCCAGCTCACCACGACGGACCGGGACAGGGGATAATTCACCCCTCCACTTT. Translation gives CASSPRRTGTGDNSPLHF.